This T cell receptor beta chain comes out of a study of T cell responses to AZD1222 COVID-19 vaccine. Whole-study results and caveats: Repertoires were sampled only after the peak T cell response. The sample set comprised mostly white British donors with more females, and clonal diversity was possibly underestimated. Receipt of two AZD1222 doses was followed by a rise in Spike-specific TCR breadth and depth. Just 5 or 6 AZD1222 recipients tested seropositive at baseline.

Germline V lookup: CDR1 SGHDN, CDR2 FVKESK. V lost 5 bases, J lost 7 bases, and 11 bases lay in between. The CDR3 length is 13 residues. Comment on this clone: What it binds is unknown.

The protocol was immunoSEQ multiplex PCR, while the TCRdb copy is restricted to in-frame clones and leaves out a portion. This sample yields about 110,000 clones, of which about 89% are seen a single time; 4.4% belongs to the top ten. The input for sequencing was peripheral blood, taken 28 days after the second AZD1222 dose. This TCR derives from an adult who received the AZD1222 COVID-19 vaccine. This rearrangement joins TRBV14 to TRBJ1-4; D gene uncertain. CDR3 nucleotides: TGTGCCAGCAGCTCGGGCCGTGGTGAAAAACTGTTTTTT. Translating gives CASSSGRGEKLFF.